This T cell receptor (beta chain) was retrieved from a study of CD8 T cells in Susac syndrome (dated by TCRdb to the late 2010s). Regarding the complete study: Whether CD8+ T cell activation and differentiation in Susac syndrome was antigen driven was tested using repertoire sequencing.

RNA was extracted using the RNeasy kit, and about 0.5 to 1 ug of the RNA was reverse transcribed with random hexamers. TCR beta CDR3 regions were amplified with the immunoSEQ multiplex PCR assay covering 54 Vbeta and 13 Jbeta segments. Bias from PCR amplification was corrected by using a synthetic template baseline for primer optimization and for computational correction. From the authors' description of their analysis: Only productive sequences were kept, with reads annotated to V, D and J genes according to IMGT and analyzed in immunoSEQ Analyzer. Clonality was calculated as one minus the Shannon entropy normalized by log2 of the number of productive unique sequences. Public and private clones were assessed among the 100 most prevalent clones of each patient and control. Clones were defined as Susac-specific when absent from the healthy and MS cohorts, from some 1,100 published viral clones and from other ImmuneACCESS disease sequences. In TCRdb, the public reads were trimmed at Q25 with fastp and aligned with MiXCR, with productive beta chains retained. Rows merge per CDR3 protein into single entries with the most common DNA and genes. It is TCRdb's table, rather than the study itself, that gives the V and J calls and clone size. The sample data list 150,000 to 200,000 distinct CDR3 sequences, and about 90% of these were observed just once. The ten largest clones add up to approximately 0.073% of the sample.

Peripheral blood CD8+ and CD4+ T cells from healthy donors, Susac syndrome patients and multiple sclerosis patients were profiled using high-throughput TCR beta sequencing. The healthy donors served as controls matched for age and sex. CD8+ TEMRA cells were enriched by FACS, while bulk CD8+ and CD4+ T cells were purified by magnetic negative isolation. Blood was drawn into EDTA tubes, processed within 24 hours, and PBMCs were isolated by density gradient centrifugation. PBMCs intended for TCR sequencing were cryopreserved in liquid nitrogen and thawed later in a water bath at 37 degrees C. Purity of sorted or isolated CD4+, CD8+ and CD8+ TEMRA cells was at least 90%. The paper as a whole reports these results and caveats: The number of individuals in the TCR sequencing and HLA analysis was acknowledged as relatively small.

The CDR3 runs 16 amino acids, cysteine and phenylalanine included. The only DNA kept is the CDR3, 48 bases in frame from the first base. A distance of 14 bases separates the germline ends of V and J, which lose 2 bases and 3 bases respectively. CDR1 and CDR2 (ENHRY, SYGVKD) derive from the germline V gene. On this clonotype: Its antigen remains unidentified. No clone much larger than this one lies a single base away; base qualities are absent.

The receptor chain draws on TRBV10-3 and TRBJ1-5, and the D gene may be TRBD1, 6 bases matching. The sequence derives from a human donor in good health. The sequenced sample consisted of CD4+ T cells from PBMCs. The DNA sequence is as follows: TGTGCCATCAGTGAGCCGCCCGACAGGAACAATCAGCCCCAGCATTTT. It is translated as CAISEPPDRNNQPQHF.